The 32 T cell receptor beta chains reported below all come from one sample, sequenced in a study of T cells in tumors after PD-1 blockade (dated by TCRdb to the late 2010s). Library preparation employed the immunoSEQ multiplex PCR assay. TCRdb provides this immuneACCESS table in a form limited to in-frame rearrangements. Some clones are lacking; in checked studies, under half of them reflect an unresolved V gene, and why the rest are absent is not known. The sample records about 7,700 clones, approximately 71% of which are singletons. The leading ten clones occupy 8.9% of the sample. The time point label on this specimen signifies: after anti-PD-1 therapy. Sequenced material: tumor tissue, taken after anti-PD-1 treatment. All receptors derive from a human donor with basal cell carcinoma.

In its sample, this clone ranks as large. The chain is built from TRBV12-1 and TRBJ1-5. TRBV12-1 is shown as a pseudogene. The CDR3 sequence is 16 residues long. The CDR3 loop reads CASSPRAYTSNQPQHF. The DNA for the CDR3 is TGTGCCAGCAGCCCTAGGGCATACACTAGCAATCAGCCCCAGCATTTT.

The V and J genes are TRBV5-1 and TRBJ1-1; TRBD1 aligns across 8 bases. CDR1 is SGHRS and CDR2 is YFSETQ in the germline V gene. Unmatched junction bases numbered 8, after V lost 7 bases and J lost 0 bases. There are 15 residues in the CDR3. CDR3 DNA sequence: TGCGCCAGCCAAACACAGGGGGGTTTGAACACTGAAGCTTTCTTT. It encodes CASQTQGGLNTEAFF.

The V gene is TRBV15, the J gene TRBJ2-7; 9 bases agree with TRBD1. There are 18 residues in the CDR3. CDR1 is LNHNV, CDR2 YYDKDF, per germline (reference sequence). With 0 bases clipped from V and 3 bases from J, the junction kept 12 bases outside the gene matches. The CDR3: CATSRDYSGQGSLYEQYF. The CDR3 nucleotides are TGTGCCACCAGCAGAGATTATTCGGGACAGGGTTCCCTCTACGAGCAGTACTTC.

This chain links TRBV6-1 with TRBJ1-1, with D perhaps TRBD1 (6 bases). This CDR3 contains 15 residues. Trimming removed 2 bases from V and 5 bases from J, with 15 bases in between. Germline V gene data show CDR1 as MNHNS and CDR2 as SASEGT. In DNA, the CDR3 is TGTGCCAGCAGTGAATTGGGGGCCCCGTGGACTGAAGCTTTCTTT. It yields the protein CASSELGAPWTEAFF.

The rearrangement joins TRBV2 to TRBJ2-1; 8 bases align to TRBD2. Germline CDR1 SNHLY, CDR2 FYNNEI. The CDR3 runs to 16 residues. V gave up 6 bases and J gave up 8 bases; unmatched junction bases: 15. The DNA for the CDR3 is TGTGCCAGCAGCCCCGAGCTCGGGGGGGCGGGATATGAGCAGTTCTTC. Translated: CASSPELGGAGYEQFF.

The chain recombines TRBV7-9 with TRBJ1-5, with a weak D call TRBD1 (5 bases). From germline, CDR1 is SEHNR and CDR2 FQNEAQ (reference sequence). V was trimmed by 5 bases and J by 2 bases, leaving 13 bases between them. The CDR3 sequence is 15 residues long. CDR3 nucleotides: TGTGCCAGCAGCACACATGGGGGTGGCAATCAGCCCCAGCATTTT. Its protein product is CASSTHGGGNQPQHF. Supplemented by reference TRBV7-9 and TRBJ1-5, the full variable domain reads DTGVSQNPRHKITKRGQNVTFRCDPISEHNRLYWYRQTLGQGPEFLTYFQNEAQLEKSRLLSDRFSAERPKGSFSTLEIQRTEQGDSAMYLCASSTHGGGNQPQHFGDGTRLSIL.

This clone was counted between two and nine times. CDR3 nucleotides: TGTGCCAGCAGTCTTGGCAGGGCTAACGAGCAGTACTTC. Amino acids: CASSLGRANEQYF. This chain links TRBV7-3 with TRBJ2-7; tentatively, D is TRBD1 (5 bases). The ends were cut back, 6 bases at V and 5 bases at J, with 14 bases in the middle. The germline gives CDR1 SGHTA, CDR2 FQGTGA. The CDR3 covers 13 residues.

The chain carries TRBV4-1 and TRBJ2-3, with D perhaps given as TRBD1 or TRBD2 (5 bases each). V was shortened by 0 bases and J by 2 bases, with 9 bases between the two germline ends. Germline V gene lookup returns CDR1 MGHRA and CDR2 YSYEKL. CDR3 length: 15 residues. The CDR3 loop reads CASSQDRDLTDTQYF. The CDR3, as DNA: TGCGCCAGCAGCCAAGATCGGGACCTCACAGATACGCAGTATTTT.

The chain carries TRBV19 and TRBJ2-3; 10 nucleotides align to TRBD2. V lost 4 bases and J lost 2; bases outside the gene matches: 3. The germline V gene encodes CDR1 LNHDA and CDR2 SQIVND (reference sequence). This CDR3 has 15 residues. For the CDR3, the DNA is TGTGCCAGTAGTACCGGACTAGCGGCCACAGATACGCAGTATTTT. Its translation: CASSTGLAATDTQYF.

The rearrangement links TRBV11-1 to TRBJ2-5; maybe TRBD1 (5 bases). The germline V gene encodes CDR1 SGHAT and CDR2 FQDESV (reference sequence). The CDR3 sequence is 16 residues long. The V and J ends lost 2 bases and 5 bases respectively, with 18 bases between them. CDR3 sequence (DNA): TGTGCCAGCAGCTTACTGGGCCTGGGGCGTCTGGAGACCCAGTACTTC. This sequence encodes CASSLLGLGRLETQYF.

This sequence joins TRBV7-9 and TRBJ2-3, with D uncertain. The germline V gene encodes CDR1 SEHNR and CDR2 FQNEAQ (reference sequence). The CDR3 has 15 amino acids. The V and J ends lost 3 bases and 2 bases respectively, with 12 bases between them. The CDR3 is CASSLAASYTDTQYF. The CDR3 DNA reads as TGTGCCAGCAGCTTGGCGGCGAGTTACACAGATACGCAGTATTTT. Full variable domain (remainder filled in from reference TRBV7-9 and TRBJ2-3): DTGVSQNPRHKITKRGQNVTFRCDPISEHNRLYWYRQTLGQGPEFLTYFQNEAQLEKSRLLSDRFSAERPKGSFSTLEIQRTEQGDSAMYLCASSLAASYTDTQYFGPGTRLTVL.

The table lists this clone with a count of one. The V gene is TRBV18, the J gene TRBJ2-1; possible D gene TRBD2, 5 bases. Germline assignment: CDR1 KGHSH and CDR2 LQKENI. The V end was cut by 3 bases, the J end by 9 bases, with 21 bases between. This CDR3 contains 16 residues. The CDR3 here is CASSPSLSAPGGEQFF. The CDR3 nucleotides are TGTGCCAGCTCACCGTCACTTAGCGCCCCCGGCGGTGAGCAGTTCTTC.

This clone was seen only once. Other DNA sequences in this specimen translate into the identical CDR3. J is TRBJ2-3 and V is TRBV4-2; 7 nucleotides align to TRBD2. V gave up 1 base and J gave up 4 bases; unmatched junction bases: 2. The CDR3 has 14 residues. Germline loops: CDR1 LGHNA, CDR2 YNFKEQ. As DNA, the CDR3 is TGTGCCAGCAGCCAAGTTGCGGGGGCAGATACGCAGTATTTT. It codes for CASSQVAGADTQYF.

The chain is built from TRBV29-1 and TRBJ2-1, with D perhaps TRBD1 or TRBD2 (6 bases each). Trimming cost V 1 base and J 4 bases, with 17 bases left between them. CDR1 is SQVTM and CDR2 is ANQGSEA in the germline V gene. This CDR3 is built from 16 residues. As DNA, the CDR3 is TGCAGCGTTGAAGTTACGTGGGGGGCTAAATACAATGAGCAGTTCTTC. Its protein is CSVEVTWGAKYNEQFF.

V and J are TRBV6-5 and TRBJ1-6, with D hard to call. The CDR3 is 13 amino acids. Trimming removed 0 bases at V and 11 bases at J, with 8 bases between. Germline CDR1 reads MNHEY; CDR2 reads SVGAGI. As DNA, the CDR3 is TGTGCCAGCAGTTACTCGGACGGGGCACCCCTCCACTTT. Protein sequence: CASSYSDGAPLHF.

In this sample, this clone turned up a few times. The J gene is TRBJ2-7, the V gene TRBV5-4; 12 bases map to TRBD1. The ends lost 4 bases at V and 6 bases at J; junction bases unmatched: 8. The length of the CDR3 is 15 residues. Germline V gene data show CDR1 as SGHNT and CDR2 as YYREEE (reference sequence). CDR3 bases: TGTGCCAGCAGCCGAGGGACAGGGGGCCAGGGCGAGCAGTACTTC. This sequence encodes CASSRGTGGQGEQYF.

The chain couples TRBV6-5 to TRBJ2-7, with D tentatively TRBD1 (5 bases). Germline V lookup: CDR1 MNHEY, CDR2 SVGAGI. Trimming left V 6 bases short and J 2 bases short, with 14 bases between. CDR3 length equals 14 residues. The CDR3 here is CASRLQDNAYEQYF. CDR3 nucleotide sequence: TGTGCCAGCAGGTTACAGGACAATGCCTACGAGCAGTACTTC.

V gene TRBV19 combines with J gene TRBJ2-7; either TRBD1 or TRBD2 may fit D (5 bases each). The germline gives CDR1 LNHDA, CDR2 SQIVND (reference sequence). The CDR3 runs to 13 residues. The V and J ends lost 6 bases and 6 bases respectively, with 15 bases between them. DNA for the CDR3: TGTGCCAGTAGCCGAGGGGTCGGACGCGAGCAGTACTTC. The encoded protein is CASSRGVGREQYF. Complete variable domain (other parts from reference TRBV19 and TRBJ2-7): DGGITQSPKYLFRKEGQNVTLSCEQNLNHDAMYWYRQDPGQGLRLIYYSQIVNDFQKGDIAEGYSVSREKKESFPLTVTSAQKNPTAFYLCASSRGVGREQYFGPGTRLTVT.

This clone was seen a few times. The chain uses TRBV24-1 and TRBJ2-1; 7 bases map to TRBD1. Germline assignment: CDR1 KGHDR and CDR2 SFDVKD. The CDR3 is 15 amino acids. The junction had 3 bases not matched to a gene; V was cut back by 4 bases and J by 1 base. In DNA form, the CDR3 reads TGTGCCACCAGTGACCAGACAGGGTCCTACAATGAGCAGTTCTTC. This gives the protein CATSDQTGSYNEQFF.

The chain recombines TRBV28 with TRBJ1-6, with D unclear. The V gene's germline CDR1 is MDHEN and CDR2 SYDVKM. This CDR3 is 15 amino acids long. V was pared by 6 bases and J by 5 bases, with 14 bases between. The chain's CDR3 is CASREIEGNNSPLHF. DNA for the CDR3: TGTGCCAGCAGGGAAATTGAAGGGAATAATTCACCCCTCCACTTT.

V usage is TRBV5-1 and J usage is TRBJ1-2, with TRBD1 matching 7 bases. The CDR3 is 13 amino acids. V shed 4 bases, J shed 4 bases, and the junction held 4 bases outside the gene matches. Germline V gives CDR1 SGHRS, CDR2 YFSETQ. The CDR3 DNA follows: TGCGCCAGCAGCCAGGGGGACGGCTATGGCTACACCTTC. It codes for CASSQGDGYGYTF.

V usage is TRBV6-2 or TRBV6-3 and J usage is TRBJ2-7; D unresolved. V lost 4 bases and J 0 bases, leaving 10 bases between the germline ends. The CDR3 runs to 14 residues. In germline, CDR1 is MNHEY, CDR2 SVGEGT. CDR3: CASSSDTPSYEQYF. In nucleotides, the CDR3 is TGTGCCAGCAGTTCCGACACTCCCTCCTACGAGCAGTACTTC.

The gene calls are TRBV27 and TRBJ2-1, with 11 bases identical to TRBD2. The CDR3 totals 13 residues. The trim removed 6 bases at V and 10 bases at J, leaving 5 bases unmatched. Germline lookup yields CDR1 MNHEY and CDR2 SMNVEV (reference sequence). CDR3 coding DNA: TGTGCCAGCAGGCCTAGCGGGGGGAGGGAGCAGTTCTTC. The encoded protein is CASRPSGGREQFF.

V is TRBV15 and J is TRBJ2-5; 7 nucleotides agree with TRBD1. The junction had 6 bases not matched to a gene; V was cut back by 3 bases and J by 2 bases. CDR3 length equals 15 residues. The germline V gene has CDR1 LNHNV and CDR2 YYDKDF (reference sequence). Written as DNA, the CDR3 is TGTGCCACCAGCAGGGACAGACAGGGTCAAGAGACCCAGTACTTC. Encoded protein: CATSRDRQGQETQYF.

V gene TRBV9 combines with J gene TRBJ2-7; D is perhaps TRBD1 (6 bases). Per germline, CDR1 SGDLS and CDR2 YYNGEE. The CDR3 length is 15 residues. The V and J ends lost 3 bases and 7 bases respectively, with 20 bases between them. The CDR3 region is CASSETGTTIGEQYF. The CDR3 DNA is TGTGCCAGCAGCGAGACCGGGACAACGATAGGGGAGCAGTACTTC.

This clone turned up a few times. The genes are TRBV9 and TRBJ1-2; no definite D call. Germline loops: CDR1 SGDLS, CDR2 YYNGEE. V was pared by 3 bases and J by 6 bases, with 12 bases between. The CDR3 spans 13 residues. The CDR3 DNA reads TGTGCCAGCAGCGGTGATGGGGTTCATGGCTACACCTTC. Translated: CASSGDGVHGYTF. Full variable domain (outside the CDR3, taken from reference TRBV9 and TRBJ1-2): DSGVTQTPKHLITATGQRVTLRCSPRSGDLSVYWYQQSLDQGLQFLIQYYNGEERAKGNILERFSAQQFPDLHSELNLSSLELGDSALYFCASSGDGVHGYTFGSGTRLTVV.

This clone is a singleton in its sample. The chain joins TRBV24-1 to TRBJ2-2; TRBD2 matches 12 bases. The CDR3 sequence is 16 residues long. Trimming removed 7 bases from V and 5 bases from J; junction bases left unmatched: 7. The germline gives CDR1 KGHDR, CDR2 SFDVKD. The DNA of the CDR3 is TGTGCCACCAGCGACCTGGGGACTAGCGGGACCGGGGAGCTGTTTTTT. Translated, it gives CATSDLGTSGTGELFF.

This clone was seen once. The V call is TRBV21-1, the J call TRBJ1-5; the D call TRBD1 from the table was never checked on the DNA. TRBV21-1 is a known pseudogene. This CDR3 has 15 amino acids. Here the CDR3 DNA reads TGTGCCAGCACCACGATTAGACAGGGAATTCAGCCCCAGCATTTT. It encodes CASTTIRQGIQPQHF.

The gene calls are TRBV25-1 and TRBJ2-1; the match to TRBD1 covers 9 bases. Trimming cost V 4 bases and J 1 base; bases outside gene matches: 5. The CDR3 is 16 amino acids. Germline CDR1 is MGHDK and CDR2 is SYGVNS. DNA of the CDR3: TGTGCCAGCAGTGGCCCCGGGACAGGGTCCTACAATGAGCAGTTCTTC. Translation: CASSGPGTGSYNEQFF.

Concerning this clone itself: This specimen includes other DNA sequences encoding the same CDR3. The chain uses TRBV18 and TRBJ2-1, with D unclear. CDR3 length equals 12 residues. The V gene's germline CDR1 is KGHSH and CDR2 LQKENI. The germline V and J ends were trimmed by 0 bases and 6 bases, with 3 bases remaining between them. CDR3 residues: CASSPPLNEQFF. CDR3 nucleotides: TGTGCCAGCTCACCACCCCTCAATGAGCAGTTCTTC.

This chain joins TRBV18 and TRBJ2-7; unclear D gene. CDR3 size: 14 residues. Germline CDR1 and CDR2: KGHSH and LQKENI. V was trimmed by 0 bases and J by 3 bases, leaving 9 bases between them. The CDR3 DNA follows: TGTGCCAGCTCACCACCACCTAGGGTCTACGAGCAGTACTTC. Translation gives CASSPPPRVYEQYF. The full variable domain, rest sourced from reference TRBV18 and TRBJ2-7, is NAGVMQNPRHLVRRRGQEARLRCSPMKGHSHVYWYRQLPEEGLKFMVYLQKENIIDESGMPKERFSAEFPKEGPSILRIQQVVRGDSAAYFCASSPPPRVYEQYFGPGTRLTVT.

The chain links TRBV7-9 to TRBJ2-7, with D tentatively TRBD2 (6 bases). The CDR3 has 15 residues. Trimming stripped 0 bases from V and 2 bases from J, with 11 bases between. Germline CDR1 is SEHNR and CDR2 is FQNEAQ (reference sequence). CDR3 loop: CASSLAPGVAYEQYF. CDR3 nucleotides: TGTGCCAGCAGCTTAGCGCCGGGGGTCGCCTACGAGCAGTACTTC.